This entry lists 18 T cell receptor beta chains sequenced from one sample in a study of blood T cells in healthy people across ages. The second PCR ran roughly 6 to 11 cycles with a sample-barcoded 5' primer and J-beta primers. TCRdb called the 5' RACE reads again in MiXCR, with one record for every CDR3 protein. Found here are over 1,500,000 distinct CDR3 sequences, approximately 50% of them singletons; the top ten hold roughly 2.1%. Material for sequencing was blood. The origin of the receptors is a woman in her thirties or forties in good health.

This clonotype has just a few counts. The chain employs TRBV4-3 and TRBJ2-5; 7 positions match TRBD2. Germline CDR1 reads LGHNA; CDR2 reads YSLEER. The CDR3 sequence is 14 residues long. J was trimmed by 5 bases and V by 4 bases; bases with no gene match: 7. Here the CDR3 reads CASSLRTRDETQYF. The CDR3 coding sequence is TGCGCCAGCAGCCTTCGGACTAGGGACGAGACCCAGTACTTC.

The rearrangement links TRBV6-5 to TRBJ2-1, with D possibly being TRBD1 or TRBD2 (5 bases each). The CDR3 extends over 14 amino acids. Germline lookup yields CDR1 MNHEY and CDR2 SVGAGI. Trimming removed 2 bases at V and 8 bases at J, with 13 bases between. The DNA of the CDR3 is TGTGCCAGCAGTTACCGGGGCGGCCCCCATGAGCAGTTCTTC. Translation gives CASSYRGGPHEQFF.

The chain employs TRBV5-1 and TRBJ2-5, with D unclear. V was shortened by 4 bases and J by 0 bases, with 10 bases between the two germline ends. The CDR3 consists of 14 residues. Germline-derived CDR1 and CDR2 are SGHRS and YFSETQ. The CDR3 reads CASSTRTHQETQYF. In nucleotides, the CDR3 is TGCGCCAGCAGCACCCGAACCCACCAAGAGACCCAGTACTTC. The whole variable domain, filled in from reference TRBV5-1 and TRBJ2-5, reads KAGVTQTPRYLIKTRGQQVTLSCSPISGHRSVSWYQQTPGQGLQFLFEYFSETQRNKGNFPGRFSGRQFSNSRSEMNVSTLELGDSALYLCASSTRTHQETQYFGPGTRLLVL.

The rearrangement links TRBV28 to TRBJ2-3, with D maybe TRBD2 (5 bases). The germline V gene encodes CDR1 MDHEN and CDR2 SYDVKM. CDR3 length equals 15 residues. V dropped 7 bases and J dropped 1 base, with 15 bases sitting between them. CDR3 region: CASTKGPGGTDTQYF. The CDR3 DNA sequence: TGTGCCAGCACCAAAGGCCCCGGGGGCACAGATACGCAGTATTTT. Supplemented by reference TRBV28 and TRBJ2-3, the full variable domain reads DVKVTQSSRYLVKRTGEKVFLECVQDMDHENMFWYRQDPGLGLRLIYFSYDVKMKEKGDIPEGYSVSREKKERFSLILESASTNQTSMYLCASTKGPGGTDTQYFGPGTRLTVL.

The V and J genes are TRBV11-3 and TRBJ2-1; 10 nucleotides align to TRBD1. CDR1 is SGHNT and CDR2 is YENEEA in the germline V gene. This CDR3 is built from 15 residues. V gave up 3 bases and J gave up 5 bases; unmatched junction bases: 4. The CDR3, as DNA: TGTGCCAGCAGCTTGGGGACAGGGGCGGACAATGAGCAGTTCTTC. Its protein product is CASSLGTGADNEQFF.

CDR3 bases: TGTGCCAGCAGCTTACGGACAGGGGACCACGAGCAGTACTTC. It yields the protein CASSLRTGDHEQYF. The chain combines TRBV13 with TRBJ2-7; 9 bases line up with TRBD1. V lost 2 bases to trimming and J lost 5 bases; unmatched junction nucleotides: 4. Germline CDR1 and CDR2: PRHDT and FYEKMQ (reference sequence). The CDR3 contains 14 residues.

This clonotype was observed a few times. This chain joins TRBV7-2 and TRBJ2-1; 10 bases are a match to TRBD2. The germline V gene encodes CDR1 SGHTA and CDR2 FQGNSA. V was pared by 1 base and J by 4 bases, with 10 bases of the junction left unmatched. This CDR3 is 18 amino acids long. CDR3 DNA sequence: TGTGCCAGCAGCTTAGTTACCCTAGCGGGGGTTGGGTACAATGAGCAGTTCTTC. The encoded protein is CASSLVTLAGVGYNEQFF. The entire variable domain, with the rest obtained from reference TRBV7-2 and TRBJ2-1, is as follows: GAGVSQSPSNKVTEKGKDVELRCDPISGHTALYWYRQSLGQGLEFLIYFQGNSAPDKSGLPSDRFSAERTGGSVSTLTIQRTQQEDSAVYLCASSLVTLAGVGYNEQFFGPGTRLTVL.

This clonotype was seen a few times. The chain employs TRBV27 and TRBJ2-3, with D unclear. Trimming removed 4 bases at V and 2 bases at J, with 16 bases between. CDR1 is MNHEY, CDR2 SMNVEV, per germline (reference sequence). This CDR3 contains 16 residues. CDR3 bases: TGTGCCAGCAGTTCCCCTAGAGCTAGGTCCACAGATACGCAGTATTTT. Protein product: CASSSPRARSTDTQYF.

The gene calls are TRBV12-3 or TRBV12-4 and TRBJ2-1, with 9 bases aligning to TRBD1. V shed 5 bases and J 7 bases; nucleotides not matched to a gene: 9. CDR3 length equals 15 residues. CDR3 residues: CASSATGTGWNEQFF. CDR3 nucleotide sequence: TGTGCCAGCAGTGCGACCGGGACAGGGTGGAATGAGCAGTTCTTC.

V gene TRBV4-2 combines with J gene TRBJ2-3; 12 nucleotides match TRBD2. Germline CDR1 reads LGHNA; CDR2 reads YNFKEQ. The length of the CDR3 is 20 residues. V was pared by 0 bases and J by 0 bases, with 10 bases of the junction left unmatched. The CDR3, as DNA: TGTGCCAGCAGCCAAGAGCGCCCAGGACTAGCGGGGAGTAGCACAGATACGCAGTATTTT. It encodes CASSQERPGLAGSSTDTQYF.

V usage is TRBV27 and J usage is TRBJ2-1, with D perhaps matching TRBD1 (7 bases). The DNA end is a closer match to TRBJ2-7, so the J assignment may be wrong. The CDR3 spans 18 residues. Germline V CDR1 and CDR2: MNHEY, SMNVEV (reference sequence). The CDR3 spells CASSRQVGVAGGFNEQYF. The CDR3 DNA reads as TGTGCCAGCAGTCGCCAGGTTGGGGTGGCAGGGGGGTTCAATGAGCAGTACTTC.

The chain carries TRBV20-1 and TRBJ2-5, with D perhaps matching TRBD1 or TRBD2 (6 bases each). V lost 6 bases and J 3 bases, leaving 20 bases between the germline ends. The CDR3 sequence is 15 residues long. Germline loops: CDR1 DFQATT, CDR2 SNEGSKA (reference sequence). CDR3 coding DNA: TGCAGTGCAAAAGGCAGGGGAGGTCGTGAAGAGACCCAGTACTTC. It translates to CSAKGRGGREETQYF.

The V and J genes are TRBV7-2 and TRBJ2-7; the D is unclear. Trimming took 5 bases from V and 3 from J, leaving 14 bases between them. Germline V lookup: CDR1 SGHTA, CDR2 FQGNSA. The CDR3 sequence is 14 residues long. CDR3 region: CASSLGLQYYEQYF. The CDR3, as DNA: TGTGCCAGCAGCCTCGGGTTACAGTACTACGAGCAGTACTTC.

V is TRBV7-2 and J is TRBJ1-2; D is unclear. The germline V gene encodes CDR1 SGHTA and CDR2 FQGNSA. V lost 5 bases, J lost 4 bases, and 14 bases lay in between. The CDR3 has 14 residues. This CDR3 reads CASSPEQSLYGYTF. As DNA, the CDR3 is TGTGCCAGCAGCCCCGAGCAGAGTCTCTATGGCTACACCTTC.

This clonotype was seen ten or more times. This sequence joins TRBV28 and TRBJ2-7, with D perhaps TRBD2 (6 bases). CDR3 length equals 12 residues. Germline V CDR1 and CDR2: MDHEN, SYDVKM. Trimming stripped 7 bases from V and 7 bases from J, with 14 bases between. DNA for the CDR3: TGTGCCAGCACAGGAGGGGTCCGAGAGCAGTACTTC. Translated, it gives CASTGGVREQYF.

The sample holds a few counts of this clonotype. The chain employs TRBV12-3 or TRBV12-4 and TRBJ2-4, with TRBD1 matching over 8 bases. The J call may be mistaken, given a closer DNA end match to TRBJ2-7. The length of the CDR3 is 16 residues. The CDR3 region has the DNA TGTGCCAGCAGTTCACCCACCGGACAGGGATCCTACGAGCAGTACTTC. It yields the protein CASSSPTGQGSYEQYF.

The CDR3 DNA reads as TGTGCCAGCAGCCCACGTCCGGGGGGGCTTGGAGATACGCAGTATTTT. Protein product: CASSPRPGGLGDTQYF. The chain recombines TRBV6-5 with TRBJ2-3; 8 bases line up with TRBD2. Germline-derived CDR1 and CDR2 are MNHEY and SVGAGI. The ends lost 6 bases at V and 5 bases at J; junction bases unmatched: 13. The CDR3 length is 16 residues.

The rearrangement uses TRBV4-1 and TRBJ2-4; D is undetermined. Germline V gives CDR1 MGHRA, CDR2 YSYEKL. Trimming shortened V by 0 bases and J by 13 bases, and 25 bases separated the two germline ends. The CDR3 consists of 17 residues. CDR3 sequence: CASSQDNWGSRWNEQYF. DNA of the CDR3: TGCGCCAGCAGCCAAGATAACTGGGGAAGTAGGTGGAATGAGCAGTACTTC.